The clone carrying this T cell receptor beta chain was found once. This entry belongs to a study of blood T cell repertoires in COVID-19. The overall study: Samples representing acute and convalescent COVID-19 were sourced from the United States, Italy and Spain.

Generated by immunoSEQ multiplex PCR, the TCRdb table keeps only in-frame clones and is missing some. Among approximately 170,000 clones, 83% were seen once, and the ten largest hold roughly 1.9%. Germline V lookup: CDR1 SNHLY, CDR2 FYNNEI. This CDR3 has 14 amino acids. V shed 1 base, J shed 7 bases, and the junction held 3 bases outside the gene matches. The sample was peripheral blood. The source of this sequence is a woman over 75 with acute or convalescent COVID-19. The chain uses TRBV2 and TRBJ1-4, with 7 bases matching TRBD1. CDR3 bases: TGTGCCAGCAGTGAAGACAGGGGTCGTGAAAAACTGTTTTTT. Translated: CASSEDRGREKLFF.